This T cell receptor (beta chain) derives from a study of blood T cell repertoires in COVID-19. Overall study context: The United States, Italy and Spain supplied acute and convalescent COVID-19 samples. The analysed material was cDNA or gDNA that came from T cells, B-cell-depleted T cells, or PBMCs.

Repertoires were generated with immunoSEQ multiplex PCR, while TCRdb's copy carries only in-frame clones and drops some. Among approximately 160,000 clones listed, almost 85% were seen once. This clone was picked up a small number of times. The V and J ends lost 8 bases and 3 bases, in that order; junction bases with no gene match: 9. The CDR3 loop spans 14 amino acids. Looked up from germline, CDR1 is MNHEY and CDR2 is SMNVEV (reference sequence). This TCR derives from a middle-aged man who had recovered from COVID-19. Source material: peripheral blood. V usage is TRBV27 and J usage is TRBJ2-7, with 8 bases lining up with TRBD2. The CDR3 is CASGRAGALYEQYF. CDR3 coding DNA: TGTGCCAGCGGTCGAGCGGGAGCTCTCTACGAGCAGTACTTC.